This entry describes one T cell receptor (beta chain). Germline V CDR1 and CDR2: MRHNA, SNTAGT. V lost 2 bases and J lost 0; bases outside the gene matches: 9. This CDR3 spans 17 amino acids. The sample originates from a study of blood T cell repertoires in COVID-19. Study background: Some COVID-19 samples were acute and others convalescent; all came from the United States, Italy and Spain. Sources were T cells, B-cell-depleted T cells, or PBMCs; the material itself was cDNA or gDNA.

In the source study's methods: By means of reference gene primer amplification, nucleated cell counts were estimated. Sequencing used immunoSEQ multiplex PCR; TCRdb keeps in-frame clones, though not all of them. V and J calls and clone size are as listed in that table; D and trimming were resolved from the DNA. The table records some 190,000 clones, about nine tenths of them present only once. The chain has TRBV6-4 and TRBJ1-1; 7 positions match TRBD1. The receptor was isolated from a man younger than 35 with active or convalescent COVID-19. Sequenced sample: peripheral blood. In DNA form, the CDR3 reads TGTGCCAGCAGTGACCCAAGACAGGGAGACATGAACACTGAAGCTTTCTTT. Its translation is CASSDPRQGDMNTEAFF.